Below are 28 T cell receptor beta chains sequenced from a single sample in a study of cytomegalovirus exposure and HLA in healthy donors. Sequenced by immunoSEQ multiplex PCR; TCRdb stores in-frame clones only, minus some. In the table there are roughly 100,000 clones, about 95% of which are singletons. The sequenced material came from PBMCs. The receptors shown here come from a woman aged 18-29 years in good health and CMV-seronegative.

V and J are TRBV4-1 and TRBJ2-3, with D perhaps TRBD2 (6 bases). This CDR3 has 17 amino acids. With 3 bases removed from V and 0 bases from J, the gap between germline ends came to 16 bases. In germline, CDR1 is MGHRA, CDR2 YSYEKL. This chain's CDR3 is CASSHPPFAGSTDTQYF. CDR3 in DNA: TGCGCCAGCAGCCATCCCCCCTTTGCGGGGAGCACAGATACGCAGTATTTT.

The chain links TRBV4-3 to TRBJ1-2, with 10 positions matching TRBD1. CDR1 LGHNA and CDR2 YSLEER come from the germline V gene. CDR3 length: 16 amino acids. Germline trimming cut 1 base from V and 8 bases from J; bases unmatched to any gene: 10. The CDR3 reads CASSQGRDRGFWGYTF. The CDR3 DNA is TGCGCCAGCAGCCAAGGGCGGGACAGGGGATTTTGGGGCTACACCTTC.

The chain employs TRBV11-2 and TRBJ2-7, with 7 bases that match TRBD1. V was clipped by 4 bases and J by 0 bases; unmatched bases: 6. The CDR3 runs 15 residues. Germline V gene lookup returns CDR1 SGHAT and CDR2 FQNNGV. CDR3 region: CASSYTGASSYEQYF. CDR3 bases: TGTGCCAGCAGCTATACAGGGGCCTCCTCCTACGAGCAGTACTTC.

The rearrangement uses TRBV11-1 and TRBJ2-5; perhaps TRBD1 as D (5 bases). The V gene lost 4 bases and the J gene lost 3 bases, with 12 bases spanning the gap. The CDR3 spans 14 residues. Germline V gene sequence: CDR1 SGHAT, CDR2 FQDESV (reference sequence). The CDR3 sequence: CASSSRWGEETQYF. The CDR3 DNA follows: TGTGCCAGCAGCTCAAGATGGGGCGAAGAGACCCAGTACTTC.

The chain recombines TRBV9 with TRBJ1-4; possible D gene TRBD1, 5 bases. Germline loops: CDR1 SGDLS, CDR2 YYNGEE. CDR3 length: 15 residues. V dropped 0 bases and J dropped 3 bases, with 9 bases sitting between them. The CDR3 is CASSVGGTANEKLFF. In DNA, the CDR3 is TGTGCCAGCAGCGTAGGCGGGACGGCTAATGAAAAACTGTTTTTT.

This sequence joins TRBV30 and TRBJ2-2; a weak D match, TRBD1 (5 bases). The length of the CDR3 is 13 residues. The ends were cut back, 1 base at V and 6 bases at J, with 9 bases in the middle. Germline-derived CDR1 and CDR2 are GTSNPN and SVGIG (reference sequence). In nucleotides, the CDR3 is TGTGCCTGGAGTGAACAGGCGGCCGGGGAGCTGTTTTTT. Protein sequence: CAWSEQAAGELFF. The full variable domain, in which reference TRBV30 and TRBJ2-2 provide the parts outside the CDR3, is SQTIHQWPATLVQPVGSPLSLECTVEGTSNPNLYWYRQAAGRGLQLLFYSVGIGQISSEVPQNLSASRPQDRQFILSSKKLLLSDSGFYLCAWSEQAAGELFFGEGSRLTVL.

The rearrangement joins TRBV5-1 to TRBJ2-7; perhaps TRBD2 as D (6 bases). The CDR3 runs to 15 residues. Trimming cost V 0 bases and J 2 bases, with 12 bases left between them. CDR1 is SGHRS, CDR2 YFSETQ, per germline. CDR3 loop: CASSLAVGGAYEQYF. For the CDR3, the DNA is TGCGCCAGCAGCTTGGCCGTGGGCGGGGCCTACGAGCAGTACTTC.

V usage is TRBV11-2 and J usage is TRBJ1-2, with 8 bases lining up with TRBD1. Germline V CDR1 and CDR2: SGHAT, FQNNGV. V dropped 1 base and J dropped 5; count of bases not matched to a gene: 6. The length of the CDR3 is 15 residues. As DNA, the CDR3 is TGTGCCAGCAGCTTAGCCTCGGGACAGGATTATGGCTACACCTTC. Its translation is CASSLASGQDYGYTF.

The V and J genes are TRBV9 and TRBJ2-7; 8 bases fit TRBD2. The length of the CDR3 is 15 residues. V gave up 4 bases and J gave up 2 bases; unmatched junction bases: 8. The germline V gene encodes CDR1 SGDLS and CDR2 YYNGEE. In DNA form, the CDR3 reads TGTGCCAGCAGCCCAAAGGGACTAGGTACCTACGAGCAGTACTTC. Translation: CASSPKGLGTYEQYF.

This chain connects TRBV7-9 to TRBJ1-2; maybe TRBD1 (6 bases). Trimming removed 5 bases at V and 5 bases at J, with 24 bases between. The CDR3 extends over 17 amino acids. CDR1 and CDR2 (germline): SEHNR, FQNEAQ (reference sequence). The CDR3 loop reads CASSPPGPYRDHYGYTF. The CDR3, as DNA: TGTGCCAGCAGCCCCCCTGGCCCTTACAGGGATCATTATGGCTACACCTTC. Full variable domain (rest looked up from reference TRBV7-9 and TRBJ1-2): DTGVSQNPRHKITKRGQNVTFRCDPISEHNRLYWYRQTLGQGPEFLTYFQNEAQLEKSRLLSDRFSAERPKGSFSTLEIQRTEQGDSAMYLCASSPPGPYRDHYGYTFGSGTRLTVV.

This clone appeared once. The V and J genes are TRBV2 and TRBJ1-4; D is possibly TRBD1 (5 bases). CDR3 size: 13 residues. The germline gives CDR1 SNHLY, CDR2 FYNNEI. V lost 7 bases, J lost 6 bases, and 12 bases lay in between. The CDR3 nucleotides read TGTGCCAGCAAGGGGAACCGGGATGAAAAACTGTTTTTT. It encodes CASKGNRDEKLFF.

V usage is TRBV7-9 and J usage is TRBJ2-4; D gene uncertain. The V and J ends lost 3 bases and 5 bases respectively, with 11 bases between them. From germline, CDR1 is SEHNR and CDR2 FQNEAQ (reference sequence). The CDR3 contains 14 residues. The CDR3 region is CASSLVDSQNIQYF. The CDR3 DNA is TGTGCCAGCAGCTTGGTAGATAGCCAAAACATTCAGTACTTC.

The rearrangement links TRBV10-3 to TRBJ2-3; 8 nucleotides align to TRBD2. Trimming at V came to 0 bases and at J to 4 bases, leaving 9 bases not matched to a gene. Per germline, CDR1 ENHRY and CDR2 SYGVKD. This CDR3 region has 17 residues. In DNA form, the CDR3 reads TGTGCCATCAGTGAGTCCTACTCCGGGGGGGTGCCAGATACGCAGTATTTT. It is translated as CAISESYSGGVPDTQYF.

CDR3 coding DNA: TGTGCCAGCAGCGTAGTTCGACTAGCGGGTGGCAATGAGCAGTTCTTC. This encodes CASSVVRLAGGNEQFF. The V and J genes are TRBV9 and TRBJ2-1, with TRBD2 identical over 10 bases. Germline-derived CDR1 and CDR2 are SGDLS and YYNGEE. V was clipped by 0 bases and J by 6 bases; unmatched bases: 6. This CDR3 region has 16 residues. The complete variable domain, with remaining parts taken from reference TRBV9 and TRBJ2-1, reads DSGVTQTPKHLITATGQRVTLRCSPRSGDLSVYWYQQSLDQGLQFLIQYYNGEERAKGNILERFSAQQFPDLHSELNLSSLELGDSALYFCASSVVRLAGGNEQFFGPGTRLTVL.

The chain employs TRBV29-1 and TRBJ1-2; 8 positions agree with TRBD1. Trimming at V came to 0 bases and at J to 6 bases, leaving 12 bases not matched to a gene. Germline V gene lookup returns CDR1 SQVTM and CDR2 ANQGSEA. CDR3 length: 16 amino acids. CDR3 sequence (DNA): TGCAGCGTTGAAGACACTGGACAGGGCCCTCAGGATGGCTACACCTTC. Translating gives CSVEDTGQGPQDGYTF.

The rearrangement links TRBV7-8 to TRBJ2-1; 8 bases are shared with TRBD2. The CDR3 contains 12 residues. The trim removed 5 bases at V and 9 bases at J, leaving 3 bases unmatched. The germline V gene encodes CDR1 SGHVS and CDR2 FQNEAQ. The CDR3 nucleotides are TGTGCCAGCAGCGGGACTAGAAGTGAGCAGTTCTTC. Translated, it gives CASSGTRSEQFF.

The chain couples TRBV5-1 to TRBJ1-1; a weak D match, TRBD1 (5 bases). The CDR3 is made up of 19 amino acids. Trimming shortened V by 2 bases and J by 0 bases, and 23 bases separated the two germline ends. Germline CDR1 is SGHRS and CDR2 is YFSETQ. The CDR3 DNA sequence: TGCGCCAGCAGCTTTCTTGTAGGGGCAGACACACAAATGAACACTGAAGCTTTCTTT. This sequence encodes CASSFLVGADTQMNTEAFF.

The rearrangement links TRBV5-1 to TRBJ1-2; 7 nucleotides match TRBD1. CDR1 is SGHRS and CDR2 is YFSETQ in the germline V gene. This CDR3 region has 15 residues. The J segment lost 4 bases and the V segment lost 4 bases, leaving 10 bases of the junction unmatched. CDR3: CASSTQPGGGYGYTF. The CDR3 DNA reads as TGCGCCAGCAGCACTCAACCAGGGGGAGGCTATGGCTACACCTTC.

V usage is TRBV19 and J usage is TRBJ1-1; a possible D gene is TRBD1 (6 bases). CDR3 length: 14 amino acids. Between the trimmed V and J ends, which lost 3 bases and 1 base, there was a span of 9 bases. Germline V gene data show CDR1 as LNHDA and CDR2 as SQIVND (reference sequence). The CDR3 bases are TGTGCCAGTAGTATGGACAGTAAGAACACTGAAGCTTTCTTT. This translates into CASSMDSKNTEAFF.

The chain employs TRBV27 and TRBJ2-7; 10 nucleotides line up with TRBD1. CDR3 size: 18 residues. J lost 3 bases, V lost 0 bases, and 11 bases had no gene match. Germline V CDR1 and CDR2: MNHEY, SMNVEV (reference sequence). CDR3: CASSLSRQGTGASYEQYF. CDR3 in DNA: TGTGCCAGCAGTTTATCGAGACAGGGGACAGGGGCTAGCTACGAGCAGTACTTC.

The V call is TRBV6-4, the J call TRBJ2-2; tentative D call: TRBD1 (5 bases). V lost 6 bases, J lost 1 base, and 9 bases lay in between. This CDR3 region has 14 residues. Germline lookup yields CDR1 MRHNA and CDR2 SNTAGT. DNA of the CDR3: TGTGCCAGCAGCCCCGACAGGAACACCGGGGAGCTGTTTTTT. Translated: CASSPDRNTGELFF.

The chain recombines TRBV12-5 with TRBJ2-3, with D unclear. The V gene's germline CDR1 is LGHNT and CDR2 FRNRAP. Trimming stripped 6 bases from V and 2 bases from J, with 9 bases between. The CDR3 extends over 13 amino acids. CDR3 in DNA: TGTGCTAGTGGAGTTGCTATCACAGATACGCAGTATTTT. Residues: CASGVAITDTQYF.

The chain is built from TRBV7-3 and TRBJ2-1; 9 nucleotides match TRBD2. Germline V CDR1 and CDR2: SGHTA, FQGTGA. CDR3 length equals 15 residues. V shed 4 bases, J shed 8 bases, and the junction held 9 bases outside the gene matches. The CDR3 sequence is CASSSSGGRLDEQFF. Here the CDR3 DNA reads TGTGCCAGCAGCTCGAGCGGGGGGCGGTTGGATGAGCAGTTCTTC.

The DNA for the CDR3 is TGTGCCAGCAGCGTTGGGGGGACCTACGAGCAGTACTTC. Protein: CASSVGGTYEQYF. The chain has TRBV9 and TRBJ2-7; D may be TRBD2 (6 bases). The germline V gene has CDR1 SGDLS and CDR2 YYNGEE. The V end lost 2 bases, the J end lost 2 bases, and 8 bases lay between the germline ends. CDR3 length: 13 residues.

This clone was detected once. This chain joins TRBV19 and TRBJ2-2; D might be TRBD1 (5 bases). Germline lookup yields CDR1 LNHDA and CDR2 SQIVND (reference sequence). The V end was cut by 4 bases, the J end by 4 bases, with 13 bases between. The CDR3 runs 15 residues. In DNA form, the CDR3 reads TGTGCCAGTAGTACCGTAGCAGGGTCCACCGGGGAGCTGTTTTTT. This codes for CASSTVAGSTGELFF.

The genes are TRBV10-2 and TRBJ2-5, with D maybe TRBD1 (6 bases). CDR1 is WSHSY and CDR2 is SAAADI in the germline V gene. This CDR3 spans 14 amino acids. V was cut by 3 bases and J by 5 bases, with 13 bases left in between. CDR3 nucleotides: TGCGCCAGCAGTGAACTACAAAGGGGGGAGACCCAGTACTTC. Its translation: CASSELQRGETQYF.

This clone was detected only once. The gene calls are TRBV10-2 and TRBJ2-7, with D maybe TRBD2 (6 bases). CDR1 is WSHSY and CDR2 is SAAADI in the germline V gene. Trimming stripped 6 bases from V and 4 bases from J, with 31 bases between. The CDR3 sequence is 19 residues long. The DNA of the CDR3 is TGCGCCAGCAGGGGCGGGACGTTGGTTGGAAGGGCCCCTGGGTACGAGCAGTACTTC. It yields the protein CASRGGTLVGRAPGYEQYF.

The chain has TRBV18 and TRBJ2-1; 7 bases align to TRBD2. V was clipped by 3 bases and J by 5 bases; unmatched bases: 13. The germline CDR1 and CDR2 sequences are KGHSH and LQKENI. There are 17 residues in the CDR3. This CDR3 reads CASSPLLLWEGHNEQFF. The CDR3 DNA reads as TGTGCCAGCTCACCCCTATTATTGTGGGAGGGACACAATGAGCAGTTCTTC.